One and the same sample provided the 10 T cell receptor beta chains below, sequenced in a study of CD4 T cells in relation to SARS-CoV-2 and coronaviruses. Only in-frame clones appear in the TCRdb table, and some are missing; sequencing was by immunoSEQ multiplex PCR. The table has about 39,000 clones, around 85% seen once. Their antigens remain unidentified. Sequencing was done on a sample of naive CD4+ T cells from PBMCs, cultured in vitro. Specified subset: naive CD4+ T cells isolated by negative enrichment. The receptors here all came from an adult with COVID-19.

The V call is TRBV28, the J call TRBJ2-7; no clear D. The V gene's germline CDR1 is MDHEN and CDR2 SYDVKM. With 1 base removed from V and 9 bases from J, the gap between germline ends came to 10 bases. The CDR3 runs 12 residues. In DNA form, the CDR3 reads TGTGCCAGCAGTTTATTGAGGCAAGGGCAGTACTTC. Its translation: CASSLLRQGQYF.

The chain has TRBV7-9 and TRBJ2-7; D is undetermined. From germline, CDR1 is SEHNR and CDR2 FQNEAQ (reference sequence). V lost 5 bases and J lost 4, with 12 bases in between. This CDR3 is 13 amino acids long. In nucleotides, the CDR3 is TGTGCCAGCAGCCCGGATACTGGGTACGAGCAGTACTTC. Translating it yields CASSPDTGYEQYF.

The chain uses TRBV7-9 and TRBJ1-6; maybe TRBD1 (6 bases). This CDR3 region has 14 residues. Trimming took off 5 bases at V and 7 bases at J, with 12 bases between the two ends. CDR1 SEHNR and CDR2 FQNEAQ come from the germline V gene (reference sequence). CDR3 bases: TGTGCCAGCAGCGGAACAGGGCTGAATTCACCCCTCCACTTT. Translating gives CASSGTGLNSPLHF.

CDR3 bases: TGTGCCAGCAGCCAAGGGACAGGGACCGGGGAGCTGTTTTTT. This gives the protein CASSQGTGTGELFF. The chain carries TRBV3-1 (or the pseudogene TRBV3-2) and TRBJ2-2, with 8 bases that match TRBD1. CDR1 is LGHDT and CDR2 is YNNKEL in the germline V gene (reference sequence). This CDR3 contains 14 residues. J lost 5 bases, V lost 1 base, and 0 bases had no gene match.

DNA of the CDR3: TGTGCCAGCAGTGAGGGTAGTAGCAATGAGCAGTTCTTC. This gives the protein CASSEGSSNEQFF. The chain joins TRBV6-4 to TRBJ2-1; no clear D. V was pared by 3 bases and J by 6 bases, with 9 bases between. This CDR3 spans 13 amino acids. Looked up from germline, CDR1 is MRHNA and CDR2 is SNTAGT.

The CDR3 protein is CASSRGLAGAREQYF. Written as DNA, the CDR3 is TGTGCCAGCAGCCGGGGACTAGCGGGAGCTCGCGAGCAGTACTTC. V usage is TRBV5-4 and J usage is TRBJ2-7; 14 bases are a match to TRBD2. V lost 4 bases, J lost 6 bases, and 6 bases stayed unmatched. This CDR3 spans 15 amino acids. Germline V gene lookup returns CDR1 SGHNT and CDR2 YYREEE (reference sequence).

The chain joins TRBV28 to TRBJ1-1; D perhaps matches TRBD1 (5 bases). The CDR3 runs 15 residues. Trimming left V 5 bases short and J 4 bases short, with 17 bases between. The germline CDR1 and CDR2 sequences are MDHEN and SYDVKM. The DNA of the CDR3 is TGTGCCAGCAGTCCGCAGGGTGGGGTTGGCACTGAAGCTTTCTTT. This translates into CASSPQGGVGTEAFF.

The rearrangement joins TRBV6-6 to TRBJ2-2, with D uncertain. Germline V CDR1 and CDR2: MNHNY, SVGAGI (reference sequence). The CDR3 is 16 residues long. The V gene lost 5 bases and the J gene lost 1 base, with 14 bases spanning the gap. The CDR3 loop reads CASSLPETGNTGELFF. CDR3 nucleotides: TGTGCCAGCAGTCTCCCGGAGACCGGGAACACCGGGGAGCTGTTTTTT.

V gene TRBV18 combines with J gene TRBJ1-1; TRBD1 is a possible D gene (5 bases). The CDR3 spans 15 residues. V lost 3 bases, J lost 1 base, and 12 bases lay in between. From germline, CDR1 is KGHSH and CDR2 LQKENI. The CDR3 DNA sequence: TGTGCCAGCTCACCTATGGCAGGGAGGAACACTGAAGCTTTCTTT. It yields the protein CASSPMAGRNTEAFF.

This chain joins TRBV3-1 (or the pseudogene TRBV3-2) and TRBJ2-7; D ambiguous. This CDR3 contains 15 residues. Germline CDR1 is LGHDT and CDR2 is YNNKEL (reference sequence). The V gene lost 1 base and the J gene lost 3 bases, with 13 bases spanning the gap. As DNA, the CDR3 is TGTGCCAGCAGCCAAGTTAAGGACCAAGACTACGAGCAGTACTTC. Protein product: CASSQVKDQDYEQYF.